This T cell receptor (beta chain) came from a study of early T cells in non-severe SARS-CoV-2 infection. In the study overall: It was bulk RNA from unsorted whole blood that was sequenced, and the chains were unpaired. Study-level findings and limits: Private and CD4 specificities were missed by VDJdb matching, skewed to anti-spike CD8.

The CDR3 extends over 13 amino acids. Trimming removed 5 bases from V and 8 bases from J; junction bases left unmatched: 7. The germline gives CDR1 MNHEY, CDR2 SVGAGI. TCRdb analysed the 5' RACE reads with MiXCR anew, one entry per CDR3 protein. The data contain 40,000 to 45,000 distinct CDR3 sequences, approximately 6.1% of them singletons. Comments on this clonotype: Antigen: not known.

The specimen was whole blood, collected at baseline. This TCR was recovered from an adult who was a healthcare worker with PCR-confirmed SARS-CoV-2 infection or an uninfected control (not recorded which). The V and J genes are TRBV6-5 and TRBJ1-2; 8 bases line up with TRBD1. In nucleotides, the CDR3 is TGTGCCAGCAGTGGAACAGGGGGTTACGGCTACACCTTC. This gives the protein CASSGTGGYGYTF.